This T cell receptor beta chain was observed in a study of T cell responses to AZD1222 COVID-19 vaccine. Study-wide background: Whether given at about 4 or about 12 weeks, second doses were pooled.

Germline lookup yields CDR1 SGHRS and CDR2 YFSETQ. This CDR3 has 15 residues. Trimming removed 4 bases from V and 2 bases from J; junction bases left unmatched: 8. Notes on the study in general: Nearly half of spike-specific TCRs reportedly target unmutated variant regions. No repertoire was sampled before or during the peak T cell response, only after it. The sample set comprised mostly white British donors with more females, and clonal diversity was possibly underestimated.

Profiled with immunoSEQ multiplex PCR; TCRdb holds only in-frame clones, not every one. The sample has more than 75,000 clones, 70% to 90% seen once. Turning to this clone: Its antigen is currently unknown.

The chain couples TRBV5-1 to TRBJ1-1; 7 bases are a match to TRBD1. This sample comprised peripheral blood, obtained on day 0 of AZD1222 vaccination. This receptor was identified in an adult in good health. In nucleotides, the CDR3 is TGCGCCAGCAGCGCAAGGACAGGTCTAAACACTGAAGCTTTCTTT. This sequence encodes CASSARTGLNTEAFF.